Only a few counts were recorded for the clone carrying this T cell receptor (beta chain). Trimming took off 2 bases at V and 8 bases at J, with 7 bases between the two ends. The CDR3 totals 11 residues. The V gene's germline CDR1 is SGHNT and CDR2 YYREEE (reference sequence). The sample is drawn from a study of blood T cell repertoires in COVID-19. Method: immunoSEQ multiplex PCR; TCRdb's copy keeps in-frame clones and lacks some. There are a few hundred thousand clones in the sample; around 89% occur only once, and 0.95% to 1% lies in the top ten. The source of this sequence is a woman aged 40 to 50 who had recovered from COVID-19. The rearrangement links TRBV5-4 to TRBJ1-2; weak D call: TRBD1 (5 bases). Sequenced sample: peripheral blood. The CDR3 nucleotides are TGTGCCAGCAGCTTCCAGGGCGGCTACACCTTC. It specifies CASSFQGGYTF.